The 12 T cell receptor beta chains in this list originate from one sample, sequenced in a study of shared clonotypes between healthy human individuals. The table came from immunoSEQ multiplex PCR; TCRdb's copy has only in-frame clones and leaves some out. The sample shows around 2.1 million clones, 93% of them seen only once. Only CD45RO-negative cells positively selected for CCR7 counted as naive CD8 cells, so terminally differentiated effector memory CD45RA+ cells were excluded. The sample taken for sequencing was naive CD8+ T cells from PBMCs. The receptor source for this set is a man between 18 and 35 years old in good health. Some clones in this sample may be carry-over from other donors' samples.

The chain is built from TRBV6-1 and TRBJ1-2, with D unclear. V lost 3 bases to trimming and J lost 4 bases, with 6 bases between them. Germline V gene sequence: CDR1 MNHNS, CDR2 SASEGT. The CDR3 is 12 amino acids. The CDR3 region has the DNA TGTGCCAGCAGTGACATCTTCTATGGCTACACCTTC. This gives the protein CASSDIFYGYTF.

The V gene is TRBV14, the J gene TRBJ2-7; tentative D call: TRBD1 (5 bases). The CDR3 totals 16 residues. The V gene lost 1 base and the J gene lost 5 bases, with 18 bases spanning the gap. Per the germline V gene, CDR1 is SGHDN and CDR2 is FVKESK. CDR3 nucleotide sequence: TGTGCCAGCAGCCAAGGCCTGCGGTTGGCAGGGAACGAGCAGTACTTC. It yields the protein CASSQGLRLAGNEQYF.

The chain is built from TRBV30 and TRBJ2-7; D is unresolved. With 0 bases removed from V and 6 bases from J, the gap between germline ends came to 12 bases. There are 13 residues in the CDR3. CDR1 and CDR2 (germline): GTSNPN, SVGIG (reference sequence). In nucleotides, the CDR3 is TGTGCCTGGAGTGTGGCTACGGGCGTCGAGCAGTACTTC. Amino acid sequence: CAWSVATGVEQYF.

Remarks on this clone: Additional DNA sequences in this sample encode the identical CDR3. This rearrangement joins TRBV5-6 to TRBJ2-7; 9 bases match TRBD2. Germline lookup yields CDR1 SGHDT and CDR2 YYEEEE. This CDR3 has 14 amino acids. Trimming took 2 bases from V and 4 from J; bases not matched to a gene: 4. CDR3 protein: CASSLAGGRYEQYF. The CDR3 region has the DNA TGTGCCAGCAGCTTAGCGGGAGGACGATACGAGCAGTACTTC.

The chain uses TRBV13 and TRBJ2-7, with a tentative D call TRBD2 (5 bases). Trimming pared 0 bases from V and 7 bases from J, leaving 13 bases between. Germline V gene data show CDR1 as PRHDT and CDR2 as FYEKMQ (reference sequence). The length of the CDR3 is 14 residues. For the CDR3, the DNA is TGTGCCAGCAGCTTAGGGAGCCCTACGGGGGAGCAGTACTTC. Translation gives CASSLGSPTGEQYF.

CDR3 region: CAISDSTGGNTEAFF. The CDR3 region has the DNA TGTGCCATCAGTGACTCCACAGGGGGGAACACTGAAGCTTTCTTT. The chain uses TRBV10-3 and TRBJ1-1, with 8 bases that match TRBD1. Germline CDR1 is ENHRY and CDR2 is SYGVKD. The CDR3 is made up of 15 amino acids. The ends lost 3 bases at V and 1 base at J; junction bases unmatched: 4.

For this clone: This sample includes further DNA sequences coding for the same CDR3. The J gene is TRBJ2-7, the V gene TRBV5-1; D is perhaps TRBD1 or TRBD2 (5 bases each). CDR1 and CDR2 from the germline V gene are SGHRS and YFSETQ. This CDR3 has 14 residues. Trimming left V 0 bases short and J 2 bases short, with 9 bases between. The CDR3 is CASSLVGDPYEQYF. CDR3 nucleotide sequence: TGCGCCAGCAGCTTGGTGGGGGACCCCTACGAGCAGTACTTC.

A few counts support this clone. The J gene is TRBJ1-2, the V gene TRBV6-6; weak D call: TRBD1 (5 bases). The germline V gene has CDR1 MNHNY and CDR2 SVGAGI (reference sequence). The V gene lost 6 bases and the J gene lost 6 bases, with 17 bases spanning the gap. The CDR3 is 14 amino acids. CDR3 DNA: TGTGCCAGCAGGTATTGGGGGATATCCGATGGCTACACCTTC. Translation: CASRYWGISDGYTF.

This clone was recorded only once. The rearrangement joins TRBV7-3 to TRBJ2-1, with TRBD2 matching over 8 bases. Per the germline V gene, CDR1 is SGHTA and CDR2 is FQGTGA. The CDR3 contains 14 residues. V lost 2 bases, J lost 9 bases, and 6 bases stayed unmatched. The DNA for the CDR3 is TGTGCCAGCAGCTTACTAGCGGGTGGTGTTGAGCAGTTCTTC. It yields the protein CASSLLAGGVEQFF.

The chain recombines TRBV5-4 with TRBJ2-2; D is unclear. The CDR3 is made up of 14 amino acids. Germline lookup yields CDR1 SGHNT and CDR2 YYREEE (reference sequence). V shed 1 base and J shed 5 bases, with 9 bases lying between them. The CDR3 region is CASSLRTSTGELFF. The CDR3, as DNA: TGTGCCAGCAGCTTGAGGACCTCGACCGGGGAGCTGTTTTTT.

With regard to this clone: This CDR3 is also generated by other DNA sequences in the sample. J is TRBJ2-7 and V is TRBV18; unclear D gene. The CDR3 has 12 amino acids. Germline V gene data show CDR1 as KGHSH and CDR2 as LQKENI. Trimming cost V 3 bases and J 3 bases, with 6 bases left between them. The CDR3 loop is CASSPDNYEQYF. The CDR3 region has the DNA TGTGCCAGCTCACCCGACAACTACGAGCAGTACTTC.

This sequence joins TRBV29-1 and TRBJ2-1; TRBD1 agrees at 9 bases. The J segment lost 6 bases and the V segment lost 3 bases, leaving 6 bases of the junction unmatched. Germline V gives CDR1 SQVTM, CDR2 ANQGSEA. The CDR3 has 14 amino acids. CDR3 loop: CSVEGDRVVNEQFF. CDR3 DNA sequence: TGCAGCGTTGAGGGGGACAGGGTCGTCAATGAGCAGTTCTTC.